A single sample is the source of the 3 T cell receptor beta chains below, sequenced in a study of cytotoxic CD8 clonotypes in ibrutinib-treated CLL (dated by TCRdb to about 2021). Preparation of the library involved the immunoSEQ multiplex PCR assay. Here the immuneACCESS table is served through TCRdb, limited to in-frame sequences with V and J called. Missing clones are a known gap in these copies; in checked studies unresolved V genes cover under half, and the rest lacks a known reason. This sample is represented by about 140,000 clones; over 75% of them were singletons. Of the sample, roughly 7.6% is held by the ten largest clones. Material: PBMCs, obtained after 36 months of ibrutinib treatment. Source of these receptors: a human donor with chronic lymphocytic leukemia.

The chain combines TRBV6-5 with TRBJ2-3; TRBD1 might be the D (6 bases). Germline lookup yields CDR1 MNHEY and CDR2 SVGAGI. The CDR3 extends over 16 amino acids. The V gene lost 2 bases and the J gene lost 1 base, with 13 bases spanning the gap. The CDR3 region is CASSYVTPGGTDTQYF. In nucleotides, the CDR3 is TGTGCCAGCAGTTACGTCACCCCAGGGGGCACAGATACGCAGTATTTT.

J is TRBJ1-3 and V is TRBV29-1; no clear D gene. With 6 bases removed from V and 0 bases from J, the gap between germline ends came to 9 bases. The germline gives CDR1 SQVTM, CDR2 ANQGSEA. This CDR3 has 13 residues. The CDR3 DNA sequence: TGCAGCGTCTTCGACAACTCTGGAAACACCATATATTTT. Translating it yields CSVFDNSGNTIYF.

The CDR3 coding sequence is TGTGCCAGTAGTTCCACAGAGATGGGGAATTATGGCTACACCTTC. Protein sequence: CASSSTEMGNYGYTF. This chain joins TRBV19 and TRBJ1-2, with no clear D. Germline V CDR1 and CDR2: LNHDA, SQIVND (reference sequence). This CDR3 has 15 amino acids. V lost 5 bases to trimming and J lost 5 bases, with 18 bases between them. Looking up the rest from reference TRBV19 and TRBJ1-2 gives the full variable domain: DGGITQSPKYLFRKEGQNVTLSCEQNLNHDAMYWYRQDPGQGLRLIYYSQIVNDFQKGDIAEGYSVSREKKESFPLTVTSAQKNPTAFYLCASSSTEMGNYGYTFGSGTRLTVV.